This TCR beta chain was sequenced for a study of blood T cell repertoires in COVID-19. The wider study: The United States, Italy and Spain provided the acute and convalescent COVID-19 samples.

The CDR3 is made up of 13 amino acids. Trimming left V 0 bases short and J 7 bases short, with 12 bases between. CDR1 is GTSNPN and CDR2 is SVGIG in the germline V gene (reference sequence). Individuals in the exposed group had encountered a COVID-19 case within 2 weeks preceding study entry. Here immunoSEQ multiplex PCR was the method, and the copy in TCRdb shows in-frame clones only, minus some. Of 200,000 to 250,000 clones listed, roughly 85% are singletons. The chain uses TRBV30 and TRBJ1-1; D not resolved. Sequencing was performed on PBMCs or T cells enriched from blood (not recorded which). The source of this sequence is a woman aged 45-59 years who had been exposed to COVID-19. CDR3 coding DNA: TGTGCCTGGAGTGTATCAGGATCGGATGAAGCTTTCTTT. This codes for CAWSVSGSDEAFF. The variable domain in full, completed from reference TRBV30 and TRBJ1-1, reads SQTIHQWPATLVQPVGSPLSLECTVEGTSNPNLYWYRQAAGRGLQLLFYSVGIGQISSEVPQNLSASRPQDRQFILSSKKLLLSDSGFYLCAWSVSGSDEAFFGQGTRLTVV.